One T cell receptor beta chain is described in this entry. The antigen is undetermined. PCR was performed using 60 Vbeta and 13 Jbeta primers. Some clones are missing from TCRdb's copy, which holds only in-frame ones; the method was immunoSEQ multiplex PCR. Seen here are tens of thousands of clones, approximately 70% observed once, and the top ten hold 4% to 5%. The data originate from a study of cytomegalovirus exposure and HLA in healthy donors. Whole-study findings and limits: Immune exposure data for these donors was limited to CMV serostatus. Earlier findings revealed that most TCR beta V segments proved productive either about 87% or about 30% of the time.

As for the donors, each was a healthy bone marrow donor. The CDR3 loop spans 15 amino acids. Trimming took off 6 bases at V and 6 bases at J, with 18 bases between the two ends. Germline loops: CDR1 SEHNR, CDR2 FQNEAQ (reference sequence). The sequenced sample consisted of PBMCs. The receptor was isolated from a man aged 60 to 69 in good health and CMV-seropositive. The V gene is TRBV7-9, the J gene TRBJ2-1, with no clear D. CDR3 protein: CASRPPPRLGNEQFF. The CDR3 nucleotides read TGTGCCAGCAGACCGCCCCCCCGACTCGGCAATGAGCAGTTCTTC.